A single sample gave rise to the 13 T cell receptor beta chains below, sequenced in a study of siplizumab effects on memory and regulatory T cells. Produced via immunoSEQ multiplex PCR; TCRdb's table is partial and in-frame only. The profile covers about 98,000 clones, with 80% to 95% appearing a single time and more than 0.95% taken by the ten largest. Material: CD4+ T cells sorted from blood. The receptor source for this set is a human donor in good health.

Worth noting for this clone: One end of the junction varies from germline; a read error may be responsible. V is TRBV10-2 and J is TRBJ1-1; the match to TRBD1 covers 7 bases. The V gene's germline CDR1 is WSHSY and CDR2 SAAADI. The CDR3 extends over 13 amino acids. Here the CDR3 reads CASGDRANTEAFF. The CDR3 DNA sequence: TGCGCCAGCGGTGACAGGGCGAACACTGAAGCTTTCTTT.

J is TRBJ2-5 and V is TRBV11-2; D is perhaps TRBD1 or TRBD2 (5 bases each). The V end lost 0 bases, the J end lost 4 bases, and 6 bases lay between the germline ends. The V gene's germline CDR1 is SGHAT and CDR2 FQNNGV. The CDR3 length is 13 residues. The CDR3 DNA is TGTGCCAGCAGCTTAGATGGGGGAGAGACCCAGTACTTC. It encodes CASSLDGGETQYF.

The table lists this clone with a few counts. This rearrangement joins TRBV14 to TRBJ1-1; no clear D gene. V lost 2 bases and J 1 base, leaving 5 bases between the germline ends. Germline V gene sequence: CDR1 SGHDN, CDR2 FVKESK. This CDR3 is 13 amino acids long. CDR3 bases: TGTGCCAGCAGCCAAAGCCGGAACACTGAAGCTTTCTTT. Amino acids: CASSQSRNTEAFF.

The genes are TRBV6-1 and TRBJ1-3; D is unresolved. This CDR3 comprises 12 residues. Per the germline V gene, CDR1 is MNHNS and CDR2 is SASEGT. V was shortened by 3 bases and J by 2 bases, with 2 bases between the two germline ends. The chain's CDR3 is CASSDTGNTIYF. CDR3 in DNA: TGTGCCAGCAGTGATACTGGAAACACCATATATTTT.

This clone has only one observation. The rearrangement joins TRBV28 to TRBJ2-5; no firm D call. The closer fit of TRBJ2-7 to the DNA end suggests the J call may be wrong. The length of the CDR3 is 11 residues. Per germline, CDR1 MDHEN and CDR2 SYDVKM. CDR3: CASGVVYEQYF. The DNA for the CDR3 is TGTGCCAGCGGAGTTGTCTACGAGCAGTACTTC.

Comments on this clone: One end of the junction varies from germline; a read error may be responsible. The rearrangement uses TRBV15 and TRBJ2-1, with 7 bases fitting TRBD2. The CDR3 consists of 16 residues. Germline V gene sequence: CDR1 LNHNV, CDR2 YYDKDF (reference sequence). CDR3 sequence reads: CATSGESLREYNEQFF. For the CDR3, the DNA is TGTGCCACCAGCGGAGAGAGTCTGCGGGAGTACAATGAGCAGTTCTTC. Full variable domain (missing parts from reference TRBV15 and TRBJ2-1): DAMVIQNPRYQVTQFGKPVTLSCSQTLNHNVMYWYQQKSSQAPKLLFHYYDKDFNNEADTPDNFQSRRPNTSFCFLDIRSPGLGDTAMYLCATSGESLREYNEQFFGPGTRLTVL.

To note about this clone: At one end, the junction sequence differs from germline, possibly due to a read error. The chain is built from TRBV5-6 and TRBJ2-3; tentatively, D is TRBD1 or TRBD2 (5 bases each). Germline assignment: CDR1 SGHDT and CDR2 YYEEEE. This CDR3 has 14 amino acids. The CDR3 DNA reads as TGTGCCAGCAGCTTTGGGACGGTACACAGATACGCAGTATTT. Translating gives CASSFGTVHRYAVF.

The CDR3 DNA is TGTGCCTGGAGTGTCAAAGCGGGAGCTGATACGCAGTATTTT. Translation: CAWSVKAGADTQYF. This rearrangement joins TRBV30 to TRBJ2-3; 8 bases fit TRBD2. This CDR3 comprises 14 residues. Germline loops: CDR1 GTSNPN, CDR2 SVGIG (reference sequence). V lost 0 bases to trimming and J lost 6 bases; unmatched junction nucleotides: 5.

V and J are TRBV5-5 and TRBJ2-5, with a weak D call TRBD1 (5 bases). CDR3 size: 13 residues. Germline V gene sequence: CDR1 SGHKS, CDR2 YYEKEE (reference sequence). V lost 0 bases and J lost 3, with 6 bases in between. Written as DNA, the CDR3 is TGTGCCAGCAGCTTGGACAGGAAAGAGACCCAGTACTTC. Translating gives CASSLDRKETQYF.

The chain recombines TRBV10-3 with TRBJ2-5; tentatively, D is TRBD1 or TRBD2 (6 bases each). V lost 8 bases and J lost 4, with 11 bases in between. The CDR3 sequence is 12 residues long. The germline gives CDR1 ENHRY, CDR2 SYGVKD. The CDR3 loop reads CAIRGGGETQYF. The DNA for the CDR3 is TGTGCCATCCGCGGAGGGGGAGAGACCCAGTACTTC.

For the CDR3, the DNA is TGTGCCAGCAGCTTGAGTTGGGTTGCCTACGAGCAGTACTTC. It translates to CASSLSWVAYEQYF. The rearrangement joins TRBV5-8 to TRBJ2-7; no firm D call. This CDR3 has 14 residues. Trimming pared 1 base from V and 2 bases from J, leaving 10 bases between. The germline CDR1 and CDR2 sequences are SGHTS and YDEGEE.

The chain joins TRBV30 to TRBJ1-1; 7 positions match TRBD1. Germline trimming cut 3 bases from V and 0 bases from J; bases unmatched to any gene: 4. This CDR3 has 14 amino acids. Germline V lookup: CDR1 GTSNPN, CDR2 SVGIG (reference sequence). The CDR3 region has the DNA TGTGCCTGGAGGCACAGGGGAATGAACACTGAAGCTTTCTTT. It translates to CAWRHRGMNTEAFF.

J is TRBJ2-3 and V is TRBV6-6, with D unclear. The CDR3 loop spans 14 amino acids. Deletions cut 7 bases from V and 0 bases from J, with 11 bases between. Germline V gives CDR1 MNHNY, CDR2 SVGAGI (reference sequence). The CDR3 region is CASIATHSTDTQYF. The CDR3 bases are TGTGCCAGCATAGCTACACATAGCACAGATACGCAGTATTTT.